The clone carrying this T cell receptor beta chain was seen at least ten times. The target antigen is unknown. This sample is drawn from a study of tumor-infiltrating lymphocytes in primary liver carcinoma. Without any cell sorting, roughly 20-32 mg of bulk tissue yielded co-extracted RNA and DNA. Surgical resection was used to treat these primary liver carcinoma patients. At sampling, these chronic HBV carriers had received no treatment. Every single tumor sample held over 90% viable tumor cells. This CDR3 has 15 amino acids. Germline V gene lookup returns CDR1 SQVTM and CDR2 ANQGSEA. V dropped 5 bases and J dropped 9; count of bases not matched to a gene: 11. Study-level results: Found in all five tumor regions were only about 7-25% of top clones.

With around 490 ng total RNA as template and a constant-region primer, TCR beta cDNA was made. Libraries of TCR beta came from three nested multiplex PCR rounds with slightly modified ARM-PCR. A C-beta reverse primer was combined with TRBV1-TRBV30 forward primers in the first two PCR rounds, and each round had ten to eleven cycles. Via MiXCR, TCRdb re-called the multiplex PCR reads, giving one row per CDR3 protein. The data show about 190,000 distinct CDR3 sequences, around four fifths seen once. This chain uses TRBV29-1 with TRBJ1-6, with 9 nucleotides matching TRBD1. Sequencing input: tumor tissue from primary liver carcinoma. This TCR derives from a man in his forties with primary liver carcinoma and hepatitis B virus infection. The DNA for the CDR3 is TGCAGCGTTTCGACCGGGACAGGGCCAAGTTCACCCCTCCACTTT. Residues: CSVSTGTGPSSPLHF.